This TCR beta chain was sequenced during a study of shared clonotypes between healthy human individuals. On the study more broadly: Each donor contributed plates that comprised three CD4 naive, three CD4 memory, two CD8 naive and one CD8 memory.

Here immunoSEQ multiplex PCR was the method, and the copy in TCRdb shows in-frame clones only, minus some. Here the sample spans under 2.5 million clones, roughly 92% being singletons. CDR1 is MGHRA and CDR2 is YSYEKL in the germline V gene. V lost 0 bases to trimming and J lost 0 bases, with 8 bases between them. The CDR3 extends over 16 amino acids. A split of CD4+ cells into CD45RA+ naive and CD45RA-negative memory subsets was performed. General study findings and limits: Across a handful of donors, naive CD4 shared 4.5% to 6%, naive CD8 more than 3%, memory CD4 about 2.5%, memory CD8 more than 0.35%. Generation probabilities of non-shared clonotypes were lower (relative to those shared by all four donors).

Regarding this clone: The antigen is not known.

The sequenced sample was naive CD4+ T cells from PBMCs. The subset denotes: CD45RA+ positively selected. The chain links TRBV4-1 to TRBJ2-2, with D uncertain. The source of this sequence is a man between 18 and 35 years old in good health. Some clones in this sample may be carry-over from other donors' samples. DNA of the CDR3: TGCGCCAGCAGCCAAGATCGGCTAGCGAACACCGGGGAGCTGTTTTTT. The encoded protein is CASSQDRLANTGELFF.